This is a list of T cell receptor beta chains from one sample in a study of CD8+CD57+ T cells in acquired aplastic anemia. TCRdb reprocessed the reads with MiXCR, giving one entry per CDR3 protein. The sample has around 190,000 distinct CDR3 sequences, 54% seen once. The source material was sorted CD4+, CD8+, or CD8+CD57+ T cells (not recorded which) from PBMCs. These receptors all come from a human donor in good health, serving as a control. Both conserved end residues are part of each CDR3. Each record gives: J gene, clone size, V gene, D gene, CDR3 length, CDR3 DNA, CDR3 protein. D genes are given only for firm matches. Expanded clones get a size class; other rows say once, few or many, or leave the size out.

j_gene: TRBJ1-2; abundance: -; v_gene: TRBV12-3/TRBV12-4; d_gene: -; len: 14; CDR3nt: TGTGCCAGCAGCCGCGGCAGGGCAGCCGGTGGCTACACCTTC; CDR3aa: CASSRGRAAGGYTF
j_gene: TRBJ2-7; abundance: -; v_gene: TRBV6-6; d_gene: -; len: 12; CDR3nt: TGTGCCAGCACTACCGGGACCTACGAGCAGTACTTC; CDR3aa: CASTTGTYEQYF
j_gene: TRBJ2-5; abundance: many; v_gene: TRBV9; d_gene: TRBD1; len: 15; CDR3nt: TGTGCCAGCAGCGTAGAACGACAGGGCAAAGAGACCCAGTACTTC; CDR3aa: CASSVERQGKETQYF
j_gene: TRBJ2-2; abundance: many; v_gene: TRBV5-4; d_gene: TRBD1; len: 15; CDR3nt: TGTGCCAGCAGCCCCTGGACAGGCGCTACCGGGGAGCTGTTTTTT; CDR3aa: CASSPWTGATGELFF
j_gene: TRBJ2-3; abundance: -; v_gene: TRBV19; d_gene: -; len: 15; CDR3nt: TGTGCCAGCCATACCTTCCAAGTCTGGGCAGATACGCAGTATTTT; CDR3aa: CASHTFQVWADTQYF
j_gene: TRBJ1-5; abundance: -; v_gene: TRBV27; d_gene: TRBD1; len: 17; CDR3nt: TGTGCCAGCAGTTTATTATTCCCAGGGGGCTCCAATCAGCCCCAGCATTTT; CDR3aa: CASSLLFPGGSNQPQHF
j_gene: TRBJ1-2; abundance: -; v_gene: TRBV7-9; d_gene: -; len: 15; CDR3nt: TGTGCCTGGAAAACACCCCTCGGCAGGGTGGGTGGCTACACCTTC; CDR3aa: CAWKTPLGRVGGYTF
j_gene: TRBJ2-5; abundance: -; v_gene: TRBV7-3; d_gene: -; len: 13; CDR3nt: TGTGCCAGCAGCACCGTCCAACATGAGACCCAGTACTTC; CDR3aa: CASSTVQHETQYF
j_gene: TRBJ2-3; abundance: -; v_gene: TRBV10-1; d_gene: TRBD1; len: 15; CDR3nt: TGTGCCAGTAGTATCGGGACAGGGGGCTTAGATACGCAGTATTTT; CDR3aa: CASSIGTGGLDTQYF
j_gene: TRBJ1-2; abundance: many; v_gene: TRBV5-8; d_gene: TRBD1; len: 12; CDR3nt: TGTGCCAGCTGCCGACAGGGTAACGGCTACACCTTC; CDR3aa: CASCRQGNGYTF
j_gene: TRBJ2-5; abundance: -; v_gene: TRBV20-1; d_gene: TRBD2; len: 13; CDR3nt: TGCAGTGCGACGGGACTAGCGGAGGAGACCCAGTACTTC; CDR3aa: CSATGLAEETQYF
j_gene: TRBJ1-1; abundance: -; v_gene: TRBV5-1; d_gene: -; len: 14; CDR3nt: TGCGCCAGCCCTACCGGGGGAGCGGTCACTGAAGCTTTCTTT; CDR3aa: CASPTGGAVTEAFF
j_gene: TRBJ2-5; abundance: -; v_gene: TRBV27; d_gene: -; len: 15; CDR3nt: TGTGCCAGCAGTTTACTAGCGCTCCACCAAGGGACCCAGTACTTC; CDR3aa: CASSLLALHQGTQYF
j_gene: TRBJ2-7; abundance: -; v_gene: TRBV7-3; d_gene: TRBD2; len: 14; CDR3nt: TGTGCCAGCAGCGTAGGGACTAGCGGGGGGGAGCAGTACTTC; CDR3aa: CASSVGTSGGEQYF
j_gene: TRBJ1-4; abundance: -; v_gene: TRBV25-1; d_gene: TRBD1; len: 14; CDR3nt: TGTGCCAGCAGCTCGACAGGGAAGGATGAAAAACTGTTTTTT; CDR3aa: CASSSTGKDEKLFF
j_gene: TRBJ2-7; abundance: once; v_gene: TRBV24-1; d_gene: -; len: 13; CDR3nt: TGTGCCACCAGTGACCCCACATTCAACGAGCAGTACTTC; CDR3aa: CATSDPTFNEQYF
j_gene: TRBJ2-5; abundance: many; v_gene: TRBV6-2/TRBV6-3; d_gene: TRBD1; len: 14; CDR3nt: TGTGCCAGCAGGAAAGACAGGGAACAAGAGACCCAGTACTTC; CDR3aa: CASRKDREQETQYF
j_gene: TRBJ2-1; abundance: -; v_gene: TRBV29-1; d_gene: TRBD2; len: 13; CDR3nt: TGCAGCGCAGACATTCTACGGGGGGGTGAGCAGTTCTTC; CDR3aa: CSADILRGGEQFF